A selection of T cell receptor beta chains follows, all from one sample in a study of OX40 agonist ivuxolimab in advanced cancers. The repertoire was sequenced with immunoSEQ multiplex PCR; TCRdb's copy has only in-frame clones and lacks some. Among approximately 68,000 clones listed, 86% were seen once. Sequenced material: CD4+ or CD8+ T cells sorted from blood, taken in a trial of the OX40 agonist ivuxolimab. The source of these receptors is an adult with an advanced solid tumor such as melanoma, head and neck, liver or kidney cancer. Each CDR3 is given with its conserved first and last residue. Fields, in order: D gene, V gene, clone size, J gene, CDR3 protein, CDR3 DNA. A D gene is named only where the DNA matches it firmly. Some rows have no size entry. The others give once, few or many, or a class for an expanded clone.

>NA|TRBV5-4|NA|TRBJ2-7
CASSFPGPPREQYF
TGTGCCAGCAGTTTTCCGGGACCCCCGAGGGAGCAGTACTTC
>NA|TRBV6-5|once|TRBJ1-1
CASRRTFGETEAFF
TGTGCCAGCAGACGAACCTTTGGGGAAACTGAAGCTTTCTTT
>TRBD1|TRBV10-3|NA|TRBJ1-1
CAIMGTGNTEAFF
TGTGCCATCATGGGGACAGGGAACACTGAAGCTTTCTTT
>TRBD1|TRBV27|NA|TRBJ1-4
CASSSTWTGRSEKLFF
TGTGCCAGCAGTTCAACCTGGACAGGGAGGAGTGAAAAACTGTTTTTT
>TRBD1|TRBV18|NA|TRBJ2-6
CASSPGRETGGPGANVLTF
TGTGCCAGCTCACCAGGACGAGAGACAGGGGGGCCAGGGGCCAACGTCCTGACTTTC
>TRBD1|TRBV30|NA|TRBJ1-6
CAWSVKSGQGSSPLHF
TGTGCCTGGAGTGTTAAATCGGGACAGGGGTCCTCACCCCTCCACTTT
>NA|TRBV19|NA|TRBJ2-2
CASSITGPRAGELFF
TGTGCCAGTAGTATAACAGGACCTAGGGCCGGGGAGCTGTTTTTT
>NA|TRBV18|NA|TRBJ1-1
CASSPNEGNTEAFF
TGTGCCAGCTCACCAAACGAGGGGAACACTGAAGCTTTCTTT
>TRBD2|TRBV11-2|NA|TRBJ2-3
CASSLDSSGRGSTDTQYF
TGTGCCAGCAGCTTAGATTCTAGCGGGAGAGGGAGCACAGATACGCAGTATTTT
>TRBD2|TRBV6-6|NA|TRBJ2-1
CASRSPTSGVSNEQFF
TGTGCCAGCAGATCCCCGACTAGCGGGGTGTCCAATGAGCAGTTCTTC
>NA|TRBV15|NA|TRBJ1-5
CATSRDKINQPQHF
TGTGCCACCAGCAGAGATAAAATCAATCAGCCCCAGCATTTT
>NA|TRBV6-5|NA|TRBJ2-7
CASADPKKNEQYF
TGTGCCAGCGCCGATCCAAAAAAGAACGAGCAGTACTTC
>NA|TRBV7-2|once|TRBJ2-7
CASRPAGASYEQYF
TGTGCCAGCAGGCCCGCCGGGGCCAGCTACGAGCAGTACTTC
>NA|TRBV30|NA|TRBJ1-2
CAWRLGGRYGYTF
TGTGCCTGGAGGTTAGGGGGGAGGTATGGCTACACCTTC
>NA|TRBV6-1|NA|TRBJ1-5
CASSESQGSNQPQHF
TGTGCCAGCAGTGAATCTCAGGGGAGCAATCAGCCCCAGCATTTT
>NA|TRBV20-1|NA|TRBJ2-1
CSARGYNEQFF
TGCAGTGCTAGGGGCTACAATGAGCAGTTCTTC
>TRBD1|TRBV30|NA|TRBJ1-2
CAMGTGAKANYGYTF
TGTGCCATGGGGACAGGGGCGAAAGCTAACTATGGCTACACCTTC
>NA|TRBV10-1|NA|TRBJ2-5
CASSDPGSRETQYF
TGCGCCAGCAGTGATCCGGGGAGTAGAGAGACCCAGTACTTC
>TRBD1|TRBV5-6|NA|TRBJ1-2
CASSSDRGNYDYTF
TGTGCCAGCAGTTCGGACAGGGGGAACTATGACTACACCTTC
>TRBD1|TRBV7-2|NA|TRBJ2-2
CASSVRQGVRTGELFF
TGTGCCAGCAGCGTGAGACAGGGGGTACGCACCGGGGAGCTGTTTTTT
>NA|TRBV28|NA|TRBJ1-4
CVTREKLFF
TGTGTGACTCGTGAAAAACTGTTTTTT
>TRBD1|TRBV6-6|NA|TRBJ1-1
CASSRRQGQLNTEAFF
TGTGCCAGCAGTCGGAGACAGGGGCAGTTGAACACTGAAGCTTTCTTT
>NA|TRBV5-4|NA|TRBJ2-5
CASSLTGAQETQYF
TGTGCCAGCAGCTTGACCGGGGCCCAAGAGACCCAGTACTTC
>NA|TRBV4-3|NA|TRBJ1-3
CASSQDALSGNTIYF
TGCGCCAGCAGCCAAGATGCCCTCTCTGGAAACACCATATATTTT
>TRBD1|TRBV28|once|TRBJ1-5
CASSLGTGKNQPQHF
TGTGCCAGCAGTTTAGGGACAGGGAAGAATCAGCCCCAGCATTTT
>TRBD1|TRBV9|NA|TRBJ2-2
CASSEGTGGFTGELFF
TGTGCCAGCAGCGAGGGGACAGGGGGTTTCACCGGGGAGCTGTTTTTT
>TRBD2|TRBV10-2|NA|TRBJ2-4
CASSGTSGVLAKNIQYF
TGCGCCAGCAGTGGTACTAGCGGGGTACTAGCCAAAAACATTCAGTACTTC
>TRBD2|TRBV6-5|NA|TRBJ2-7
CASRGGVSLDEYF
TGTGCCAGCCGGGGGGGAGTTAGCCTCGATGAGTACTTC
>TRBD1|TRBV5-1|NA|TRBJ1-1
CASSPTGVPDTEAFF
TGCGCCAGCAGCCCGACAGGGGTTCCGGACACTGAAGCTTTCTTT
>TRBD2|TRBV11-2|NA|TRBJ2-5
CASSLETSIKTQYF
TGTGCCAGCAGCTTAGAGACTAGCATAAAGACCCAGTACTTC
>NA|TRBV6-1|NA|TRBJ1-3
CASSGYMESGNTIYF
TGTGCCAGCAGTGGGTATATGGAATCTGGAAACACCATATATTTT
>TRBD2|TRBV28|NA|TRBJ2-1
CASKASGSYEQFF
TGTGCCAGCAAGGCTAGCGGGAGCTATGAGCAGTTCTTC
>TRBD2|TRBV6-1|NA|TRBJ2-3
CASSVRLAGVTDTQYF
TGTGCCAGCAGTGTCCGACTAGCGGGGGTGACAGATACGCAGTATTTT
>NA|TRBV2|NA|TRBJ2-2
CASSDVGELFF
TGTGCCAGCAGTGATGTCGGGGAGCTGTTTTTT
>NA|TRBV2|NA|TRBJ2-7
CASRTEPYEQYF
TGTGCCAGCAGGACAGAGCCCTACGAGCAGTACTTC
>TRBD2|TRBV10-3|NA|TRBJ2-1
CAISVGIGAGVGEQFF
TGTGCCATCAGTGTCGGGATTGGAGCGGGAGTTGGTGAGCAGTTCTTC
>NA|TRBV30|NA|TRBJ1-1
CAWRRSRGTEAFF
TGTGCCTGGAGACGGAGCAGGGGCACTGAAGCTTTCTTT
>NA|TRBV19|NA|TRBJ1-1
CATGNAGFYTEAFF
TGTGCCACGGGAAATGCCGGATTTTACACTGAAGCTTTCTTT
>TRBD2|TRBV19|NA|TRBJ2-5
CASKGGRILETQYF
TGTGCCAGTAAGGGCGGGAGGATATTAGAGACCCAGTACTTC
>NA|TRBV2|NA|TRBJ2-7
CASSAVTGGPYEQYF
TGTGCCAGCAGTGCCGTTACCGGGGGGCCCTACGAGCAGTACTTC
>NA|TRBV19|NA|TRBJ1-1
CASSGGWNTEAFF
TGTGCCAGTAGTGGGGGGTGGAACACTGAAGCTTTCTTT
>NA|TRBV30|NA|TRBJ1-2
CAWSGDGRNYGYTF
TGTGCCTGGAGCGGGGACGGAAGAAACTATGGCTACACCTTC
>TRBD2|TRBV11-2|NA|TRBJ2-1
CASSPPGLAGVVNEQFF
TGTGCCAGCAGCCCCCCGGGACTAGCGGGAGTAGTGAATGAGCAGTTCTTC
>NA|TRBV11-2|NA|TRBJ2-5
CASSLSPGSQETQYF
TGTGCCAGCAGCTTAAGTCCCGGGTCCCAAGAGACCCAGTACTTC
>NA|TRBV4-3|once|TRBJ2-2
CASSQVSSSGELFF
TGCGCCAGCAGCCAAGTCTCCAGTTCCGGGGAGCTGTTTTTT
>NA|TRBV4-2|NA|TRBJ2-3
CASSQTTRTDTQYF
TGTGCCAGCAGCCAAACCACTCGCACAGATACGCAGTATTTT
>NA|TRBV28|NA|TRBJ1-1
CASSIPGPRNTEAFF
TGTGCCAGCAGTATCCCGGGACCTAGGAACACTGAAGCTTTCTTT
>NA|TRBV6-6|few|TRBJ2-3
CASSYPSTDTQYF
TGTGCCAGCAGTTACCCTAGCACCGATACGCAGTATTTT
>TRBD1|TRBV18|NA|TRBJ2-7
CASSPGVGQGYEQYF
TGTGCCAGCTCACCCGGAGTGGGACAGGGCTACGAGCAGTACTTC
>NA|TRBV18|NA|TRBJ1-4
CASSERKAQGATNEKLFF
TGTGCCAGCTCAGAAAGAAAGGCCCAGGGAGCAACTAATGAAAAACTGTTTTTT
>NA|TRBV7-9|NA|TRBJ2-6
CASSLVFGKAGANVLTF
TGTGCCAGCAGCTTAGTTTTTGGGAAAGCTGGGGCCAACGTCCTGACTTTC
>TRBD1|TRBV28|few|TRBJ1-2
CASRYQGDYGYTF
TGTGCCAGCAGGTATCAGGGGGACTATGGCTACACCTTC
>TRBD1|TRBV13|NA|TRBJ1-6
CASSANRGNSPLHF
TGTGCCAGCAGCGCAAACAGGGGGAATTCACCCCTCCACTTT